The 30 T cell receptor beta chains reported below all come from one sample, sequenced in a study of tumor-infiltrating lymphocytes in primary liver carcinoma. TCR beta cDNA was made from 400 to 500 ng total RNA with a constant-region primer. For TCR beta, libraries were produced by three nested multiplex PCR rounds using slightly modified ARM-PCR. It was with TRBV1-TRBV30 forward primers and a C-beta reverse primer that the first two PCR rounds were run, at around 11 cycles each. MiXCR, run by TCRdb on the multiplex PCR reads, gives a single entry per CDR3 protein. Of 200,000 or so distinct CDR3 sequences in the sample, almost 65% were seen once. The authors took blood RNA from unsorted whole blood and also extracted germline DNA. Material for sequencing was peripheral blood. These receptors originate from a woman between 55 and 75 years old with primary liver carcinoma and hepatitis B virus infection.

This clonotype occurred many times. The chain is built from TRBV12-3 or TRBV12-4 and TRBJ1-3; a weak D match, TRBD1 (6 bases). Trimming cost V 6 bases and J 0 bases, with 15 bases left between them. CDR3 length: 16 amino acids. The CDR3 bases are TGTGCCAGCAGGGGTCCTGGACAGCACTCTGGAAACACCATATATTTT. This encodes CASRGPGQHSGNTIYF.

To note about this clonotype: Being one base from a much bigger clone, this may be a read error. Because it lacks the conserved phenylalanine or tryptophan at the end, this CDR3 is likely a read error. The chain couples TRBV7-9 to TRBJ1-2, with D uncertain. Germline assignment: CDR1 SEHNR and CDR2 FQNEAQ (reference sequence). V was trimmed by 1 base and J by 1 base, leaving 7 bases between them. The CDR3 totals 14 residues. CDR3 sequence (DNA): TGTGCCAGCAGCTTAGAGGGCAGTAACTATGGCTACACCTCC. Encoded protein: CASSLEGSNYGYTS.

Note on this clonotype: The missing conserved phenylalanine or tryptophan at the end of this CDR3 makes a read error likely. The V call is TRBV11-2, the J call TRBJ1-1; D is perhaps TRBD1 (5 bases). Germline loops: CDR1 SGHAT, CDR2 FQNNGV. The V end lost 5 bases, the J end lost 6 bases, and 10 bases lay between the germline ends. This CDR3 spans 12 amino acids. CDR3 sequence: CASSQGVSEAFI. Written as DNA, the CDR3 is TGTGCCAGCAGCCAAGGGGTGTCTGAAGCTTTCATT.

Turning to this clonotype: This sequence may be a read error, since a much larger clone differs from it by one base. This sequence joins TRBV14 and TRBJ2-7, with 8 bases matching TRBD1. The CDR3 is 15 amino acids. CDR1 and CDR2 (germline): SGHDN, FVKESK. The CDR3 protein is CASSQTWTGNYGQYF. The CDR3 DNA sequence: TGTGCCAGCAGCCAGACTTGGACAGGGAACTACGGGCAGTACTTC.

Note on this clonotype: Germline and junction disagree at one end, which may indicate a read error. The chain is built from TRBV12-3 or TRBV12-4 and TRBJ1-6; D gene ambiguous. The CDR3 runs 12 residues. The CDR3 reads CTSSLSRPPLHF. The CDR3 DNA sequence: TGTACCAGCAGTTTGTCTCGTCCACCCCTCCACTTT.

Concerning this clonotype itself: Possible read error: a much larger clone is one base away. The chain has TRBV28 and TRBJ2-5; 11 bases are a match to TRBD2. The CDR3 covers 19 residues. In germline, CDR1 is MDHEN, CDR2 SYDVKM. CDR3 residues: CAGSLQNSGRASSGETQYF. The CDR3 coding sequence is TGTGCCGGCAGTTTGCAGAATAGCGGGAGGGCTTCTAGCGGGGAGACCCAGTACTTC.

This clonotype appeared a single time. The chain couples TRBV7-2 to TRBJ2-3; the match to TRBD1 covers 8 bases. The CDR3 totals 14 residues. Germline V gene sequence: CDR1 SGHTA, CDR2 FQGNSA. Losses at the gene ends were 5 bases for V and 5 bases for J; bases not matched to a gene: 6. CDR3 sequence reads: CASSTGQGIDTQYF. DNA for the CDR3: TGTGCCAGCAGCACAGGACAGGGCATAGATACGCAGTATTTT.

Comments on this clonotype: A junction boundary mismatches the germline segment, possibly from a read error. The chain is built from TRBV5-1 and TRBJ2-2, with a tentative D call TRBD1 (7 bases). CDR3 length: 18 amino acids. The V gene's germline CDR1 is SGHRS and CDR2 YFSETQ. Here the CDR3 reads CASSFLQVAGQNTVELFF. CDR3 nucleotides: TGCGCCAGCAGCTTCCTACAGGTCGCGGGACAGAACACCGTGGAGCTGTTTTTT.

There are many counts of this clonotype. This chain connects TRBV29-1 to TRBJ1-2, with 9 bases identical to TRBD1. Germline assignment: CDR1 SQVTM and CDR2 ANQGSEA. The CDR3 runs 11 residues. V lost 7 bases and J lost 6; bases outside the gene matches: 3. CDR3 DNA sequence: TGCAGCGCCGGACAGGGGCATGGCTACACCTTC. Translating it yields CSAGQGHGYTF.

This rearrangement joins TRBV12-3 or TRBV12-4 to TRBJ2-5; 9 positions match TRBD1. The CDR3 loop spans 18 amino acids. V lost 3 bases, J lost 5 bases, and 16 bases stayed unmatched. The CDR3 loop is CASSLIGGGTGLFETQYF. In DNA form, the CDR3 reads TGTGCCAGCAGTTTGATTGGGGGGGGGACAGGGTTATTTGAGACCCAGTACTTC.

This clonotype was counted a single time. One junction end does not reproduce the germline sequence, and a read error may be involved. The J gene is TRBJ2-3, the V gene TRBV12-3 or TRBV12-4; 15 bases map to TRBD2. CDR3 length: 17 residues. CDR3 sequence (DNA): TGTGCCAGCAGGCCCGGGACTAGCGGGAGGAGCACAGAAACGCAGTATTTT. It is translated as CASRPGTSGRSTETQYF.

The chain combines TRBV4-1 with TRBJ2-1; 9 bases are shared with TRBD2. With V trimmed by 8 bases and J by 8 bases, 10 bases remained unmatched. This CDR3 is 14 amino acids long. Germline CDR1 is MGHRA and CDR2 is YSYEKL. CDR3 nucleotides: TGCGCCAGCGGAACGCTAGCGGGAATCGATGAGCAGTTCTTC. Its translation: CASGTLAGIDEQFF.

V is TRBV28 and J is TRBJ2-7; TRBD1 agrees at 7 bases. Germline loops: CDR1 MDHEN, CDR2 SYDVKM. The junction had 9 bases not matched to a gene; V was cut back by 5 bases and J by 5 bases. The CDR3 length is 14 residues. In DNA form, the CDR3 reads TGTGCCAGCAGTCGAAGACAGGGCAACCACGAGCAGTACTTC. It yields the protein CASSRRQGNHEQYF.

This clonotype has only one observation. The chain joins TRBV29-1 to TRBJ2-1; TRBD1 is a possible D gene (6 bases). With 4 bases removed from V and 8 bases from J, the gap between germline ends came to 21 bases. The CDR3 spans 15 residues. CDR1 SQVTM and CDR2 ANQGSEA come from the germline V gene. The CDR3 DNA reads TGCAGCGTTGTGCGTTTGAGGACAGTCGTTGATGAGCAGTTCTTC. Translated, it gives CSVVRLRTVVDEQFF.

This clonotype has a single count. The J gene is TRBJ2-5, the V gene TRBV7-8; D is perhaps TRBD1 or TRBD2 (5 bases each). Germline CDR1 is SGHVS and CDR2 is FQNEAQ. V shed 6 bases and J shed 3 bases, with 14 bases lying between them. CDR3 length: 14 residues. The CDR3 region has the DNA TGTGCCAGCAGTGAGGCCGGGGCTAAAGAGACCCAGTACTTC. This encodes CASSEAGAKETQYF.

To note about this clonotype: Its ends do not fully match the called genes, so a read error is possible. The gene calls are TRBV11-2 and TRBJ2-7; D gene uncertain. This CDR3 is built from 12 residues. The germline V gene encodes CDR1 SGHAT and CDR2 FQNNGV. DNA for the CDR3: TGTACCAGCACCGATTATGGTGCCGAGCAATACTTC. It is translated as CTSTDYGAEQYF.

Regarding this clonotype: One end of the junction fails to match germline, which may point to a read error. As DNA, the CDR3 is TGTGCCAACAGCGGGGGGACTAATGAAAAACTGTTTTTT. It is translated as CANSGGTNEKLFF. The V and J genes are TRBV11-1 and TRBJ1-4; D might be TRBD1 (5 bases). The germline V gene encodes CDR1 SGHAT and CDR2 FQDESV (reference sequence). The CDR3 totals 13 residues.

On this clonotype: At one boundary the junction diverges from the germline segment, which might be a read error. The CDR3 spells CASHSGTGSYEQCF. As DNA, the CDR3 is TGTGCCAGTCACTCCGGGACAGGGTCCTACGAGCAGTGCTTC. This chain joins TRBV28 and TRBJ2-7; 9 bases map to TRBD1. The germline V gene encodes CDR1 MDHEN and CDR2 SYDVKM. The CDR3 has 14 amino acids.

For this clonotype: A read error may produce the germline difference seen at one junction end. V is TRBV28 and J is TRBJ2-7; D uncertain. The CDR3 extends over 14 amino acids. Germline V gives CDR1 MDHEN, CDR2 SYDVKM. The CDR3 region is CASDSRQESYDQYF. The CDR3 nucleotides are TGTGCCAGCGATTCACGGCAGGAGTCCTACGATCAGTACTTC.

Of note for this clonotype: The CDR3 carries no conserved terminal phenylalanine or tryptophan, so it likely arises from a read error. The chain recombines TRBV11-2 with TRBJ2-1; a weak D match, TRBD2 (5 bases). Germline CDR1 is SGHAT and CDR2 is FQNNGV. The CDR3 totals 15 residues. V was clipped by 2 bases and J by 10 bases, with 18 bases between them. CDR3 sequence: CASSLTSLSTGEQFL. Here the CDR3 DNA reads TGTGCCAGCAGCTTAACATCACTGTCAACGGGAGAGCAGTTCTTG.

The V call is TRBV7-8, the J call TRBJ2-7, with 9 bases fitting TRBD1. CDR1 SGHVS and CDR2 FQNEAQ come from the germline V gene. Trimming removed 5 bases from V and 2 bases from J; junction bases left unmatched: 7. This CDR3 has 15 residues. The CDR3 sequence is CASSPGQGFTYEQYF. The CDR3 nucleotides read TGTGCCAGCAGCCCAGGACAGGGGTTTACCTACGAGCAGTACTTC.

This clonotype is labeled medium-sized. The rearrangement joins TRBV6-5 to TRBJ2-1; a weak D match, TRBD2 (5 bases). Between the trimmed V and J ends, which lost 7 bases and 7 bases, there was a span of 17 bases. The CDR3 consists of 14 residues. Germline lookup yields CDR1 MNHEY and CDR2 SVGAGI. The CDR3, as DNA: TGTGCCAGCACCATCGGACCTCGGGGAAATGAGCAGTTCTTC. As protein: CASTIGPRGNEQFF.

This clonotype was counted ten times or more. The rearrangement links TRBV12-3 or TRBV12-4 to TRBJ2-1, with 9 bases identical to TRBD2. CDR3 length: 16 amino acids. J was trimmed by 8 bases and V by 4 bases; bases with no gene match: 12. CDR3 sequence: CASSSTSGTSIHEQFF. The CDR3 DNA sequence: TGTGCCAGCAGTTCTACTTCCGGGACTAGCATTCATGAGCAGTTCTTC.

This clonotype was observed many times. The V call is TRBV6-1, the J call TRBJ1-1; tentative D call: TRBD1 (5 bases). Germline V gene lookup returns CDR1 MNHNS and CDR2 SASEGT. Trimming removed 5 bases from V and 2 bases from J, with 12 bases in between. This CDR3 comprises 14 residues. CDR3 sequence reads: CASSWGGGNTEAFF. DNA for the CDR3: TGTGCCAGCAGTTGGGGCGGTGGCAACACTGAAGCTTTCTTT.

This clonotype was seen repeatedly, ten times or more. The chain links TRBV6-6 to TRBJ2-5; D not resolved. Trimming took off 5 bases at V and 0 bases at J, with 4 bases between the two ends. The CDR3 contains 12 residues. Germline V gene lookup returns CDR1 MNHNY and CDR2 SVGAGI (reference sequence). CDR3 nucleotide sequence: TGTGCCAGCAGTGCAAACCAAGAGACCCAGTACTTC. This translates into CASSANQETQYF.

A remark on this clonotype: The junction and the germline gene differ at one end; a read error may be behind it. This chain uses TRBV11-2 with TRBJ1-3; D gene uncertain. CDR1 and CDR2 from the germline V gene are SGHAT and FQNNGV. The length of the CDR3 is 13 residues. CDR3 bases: TGTGTCAGCAATACTAACCCCGGAAACACCATATATTTT. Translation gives CVSNTNPGNTIYF.

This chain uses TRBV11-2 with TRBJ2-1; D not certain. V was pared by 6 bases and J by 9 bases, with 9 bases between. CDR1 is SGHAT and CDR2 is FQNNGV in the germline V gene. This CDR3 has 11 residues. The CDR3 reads CASSLIGEQFF. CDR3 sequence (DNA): TGTGCCAGCAGTTTAATAGGTGAGCAGTTCTTC. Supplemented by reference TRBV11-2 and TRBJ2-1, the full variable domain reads EAGVAQSPRYKIIEKRQSVAFWCNPISGHATLYWYQQILGQGPKLLIQFQNNGVVDDSQLPKDRFSAERLKGVDSTLKIQPAKLEDSAVYLCASSLIGEQFFGPGTRLTVL.

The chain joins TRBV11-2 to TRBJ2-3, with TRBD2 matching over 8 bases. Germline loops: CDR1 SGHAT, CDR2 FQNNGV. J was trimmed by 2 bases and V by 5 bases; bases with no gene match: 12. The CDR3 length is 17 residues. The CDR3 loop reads CASSPFSGGTITDTQYF. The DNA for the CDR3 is TGTGCCAGCAGCCCCTTCTCGGGAGGGACAATCACAGATACGCAGTATTTT.

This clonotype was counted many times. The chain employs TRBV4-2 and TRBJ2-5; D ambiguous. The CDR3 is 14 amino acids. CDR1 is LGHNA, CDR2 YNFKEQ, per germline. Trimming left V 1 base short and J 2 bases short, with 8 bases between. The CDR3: CASSQVHEQETQYF. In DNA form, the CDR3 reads TGTGCCAGCAGCCAAGTGCACGAGCAAGAGACCCAGTACTTC.

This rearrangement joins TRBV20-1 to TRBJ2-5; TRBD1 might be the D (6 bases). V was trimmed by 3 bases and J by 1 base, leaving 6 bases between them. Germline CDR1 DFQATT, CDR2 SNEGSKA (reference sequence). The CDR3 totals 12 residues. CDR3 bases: TGCAGTGCTAGCAGGGGCCAAGAGACCCAGTACTTC. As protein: CSASRGQETQYF.